Reported below is one TCR beta chain. Its antigen is unknown. These donors were members of the approximately 110-subject validation cohort, a group separate from the roughly 670-subject first cohort. The data were taken from a study of cytomegalovirus exposure and HLA in healthy donors. Study observations and caveats: The classifier, whose performance was assessed in both the original and validation cohorts, reportedly diagnosed cytomegalovirus status with high specificity and sensitivity. It was approximately 150 TCR beta chains that were listed as cytomegalovirus-associated.

The assay was immunoSEQ multiplex PCR, and TCRdb's table has in-frame clones only and misses some. The sample holds about 150,000 clones, 70% to 90% seen once. The CDR3 loop spans 15 amino acids. The V segment lost 4 bases and the J segment 3 bases; nucleotides outside the gene matches: 2. The germline V gene encodes CDR1 SGDLS and CDR2 YYNGEE. This clonotype was sampled from a woman between 18 and 29 years old in good health and CMV-seropositive. Input material: PBMCs. The rearrangement links TRBV9 to TRBJ2-5, with 14 bases fitting TRBD2. The CDR3 here is CASSRLAGGEETQYF. The DNA for the CDR3 is TGTGCCAGCAGCAGACTAGCGGGAGGGGAAGAGACCCAGTACTTC.